This passage covers 14 T cell receptor beta chains from one sample sequenced in a study of T cell responses to AZD1222 COVID-19 vaccine. Libraries were prepared by immunoSEQ multiplex PCR; TCRdb keeps only in-frame clonotypes and omits some of them. The profile shows around 140,000 clones, roughly 85% of them singletons. The starting material was peripheral blood, obtained 28 days after the second dose of the MenACWY control vaccine. The receptors come from an adult who received the MenACWY meningococcal vaccine as a control.

The chain couples TRBV2 to TRBJ1-2, with D perhaps matching TRBD1 (6 bases). Germline CDR1 SNHLY, CDR2 FYNNEI. V gave up 5 bases and J gave up 7 bases, with 17 bases separating them. The CDR3 extends over 14 amino acids. The CDR3 spells CASSLYGGGSGYTF. The CDR3 DNA is TGTGCCAGCAGTCTATACGGAGGGGGGTCTGGCTACACCTTC.

This CDR3 reads CASSLVGAAHQPQHF. The CDR3 DNA sequence: TGCGCCAGCAGCTTGGTCGGGGCCGCGCATCAGCCCCAGCATTTT. V gene TRBV5-1 combines with J gene TRBJ1-5; maybe TRBD1 (5 bases). Per the germline V gene, CDR1 is SGHRS and CDR2 is YFSETQ. The germline V and J ends were trimmed by 0 bases and 5 bases, with 12 bases remaining between them. The CDR3 runs to 15 residues.

This chain links TRBV5-1 with TRBJ2-7; TRBD2 matches 8 bases. V was pared by 4 bases and J by 0 bases, with 3 bases of the junction left unmatched. CDR3 size: 14 residues. The germline gives CDR1 SGHRS, CDR2 YFSETQ. This CDR3 reads CASSPGGYSYEQYV. CDR3 bases: TGCGCCAGCAGCCCGGGGGGGTACTCCTACGAGCAGTACGTC.

The chain uses TRBV9 and TRBJ1-1, with TRBD1 matching over 7 bases. From germline, CDR1 is SGDLS and CDR2 YYNGEE. V lost 0 bases to trimming and J lost 3 bases; unmatched junction nucleotides: 2. CDR3 size: 14 residues. CDR3 in amino acids: CASSVEGQYTEAFF. The CDR3 DNA reads as TGTGCCAGCAGCGTAGAGGGACAGTACACTGAAGCTTTCTTT.

V usage is TRBV6-5 and J usage is TRBJ1-6, with 9 bases aligning to TRBD1. Germline assignment: CDR1 MNHEY and CDR2 SVGAGI. The junction had 3 bases not matched to a gene; V was cut back by 1 base and J by 8 bases. The CDR3 has 15 residues. The CDR3 protein is CASSYFRDRDSPLHF. In DNA form, the CDR3 reads TGTGCCAGCAGTTACTTCCGGGACAGGGATTCACCCCTCCACTTT.

J is TRBJ1-2 and V is TRBV28; a possible D gene is TRBD1 (5 bases). The CDR3 totals 13 residues. V lost 6 bases to trimming and J lost 5 bases, with 13 bases between them. The germline V gene encodes CDR1 MDHEN and CDR2 SYDVKM. CDR3 in amino acids: CASSLMDTYGYTF. As DNA, the CDR3 is TGTGCCAGCAGCCTGATGGACACTTATGGCTACACCTTC.

The chain recombines TRBV7-3 with TRBJ2-3; D may be TRBD2 (6 bases). V lost 1 base to trimming and J lost 2 bases, with 13 bases between them. CDR1 is SGHTA, CDR2 FQGTGA, per germline. CDR3 length: 16 amino acids. The CDR3 here is CASSLIGGVNTDTQYF. The CDR3 DNA is TGTGCCAGCAGCTTAATAGGCGGGGTCAACACAGATACGCAGTATTTT.

This clone was observed a few times. The chain recombines TRBV30 with TRBJ1-1, with a possible D match to TRBD1 (5 bases). Germline lookup yields CDR1 GTSNPN and CDR2 SVGIG (reference sequence). There are 16 residues in the CDR3. Trimming took off 2 bases at V and 2 bases at J, with 18 bases between the two ends. This CDR3 is CAWSLDLGTENTEAFF. The CDR3 DNA reads as TGTGCCTGGAGTCTTGACCTCGGGACGGAAAACACTGAAGCTTTCTTT.

A single count supports this clone. The CDR3 here is CASSLAPSGSSHEQYF. As DNA, the CDR3 is TGTGCCAGCAGCTTAGCGCCCAGCGGGAGTTCCCACGAGCAGTACTTC. The rearrangement uses TRBV11-1 and TRBJ2-7; 8 bases map to TRBD2. Germline lookup yields CDR1 SGHAT and CDR2 FQDESV (reference sequence). V was pared by 0 bases and J by 5 bases, with 9 bases of the junction left unmatched. The CDR3 sequence is 16 residues long.

This clone was detected once. The chain carries TRBV19 and TRBJ1-6; TRBD1 matches at 8 bases. The V gene end was trimmed by 4 bases and the J gene end by 8 bases; junction bases not matched to a gene: 4. From germline, CDR1 is LNHDA and CDR2 SQIVND (reference sequence). The length of the CDR3 is 14 residues. This chain's CDR3 is CASSKQGVYSPLHF. CDR3 sequence (DNA): TGTGCCAGTAGTAAACAGGGGGTATATTCACCCCTCCACTTT. Full variable domain (outside the CDR3, taken from reference TRBV19 and TRBJ1-6): DGGITQSPKYLFRKEGQNVTLSCEQNLNHDAMYWYRQDPGQGLRLIYYSQIVNDFQKGDIAEGYSVSREKKESFPLTVTSAQKNPTAFYLCASSKQGVYSPLHFGNGTRLTVT.

CDR3 amino acids: CAWSVPGGNYGYTF. DNA of the CDR3: TGTGCCTGGAGTGTACCTGGGGGCAACTATGGCTACACCTTC. The V and J genes are TRBV30 and TRBJ1-2, with a tentative D call TRBD1 (6 bases). The germline V gene encodes CDR1 GTSNPN and CDR2 SVGIG (reference sequence). V lost 0 bases and J lost 2, with 10 bases in between. The CDR3 runs to 14 residues.

V and J are TRBV14 and TRBJ2-7; TRBD1 is a possible D gene (5 bases). The germline CDR1 and CDR2 sequences are SGHDN and FVKESK. Trimming took 4 bases from V and 4 from J, leaving 17 bases between them. The CDR3 is 15 residues long. The CDR3, as DNA: TGTGCCAGCAGCCTCTCCCGGTCAGGGTGGTACGAGCAGTACTTC. It yields the protein CASSLSRSGWYEQYF.

The CDR3 spells CASSQGTANYGYTF. The CDR3 DNA is TGTGCCAGCAGCCAAGGGACAGCTAACTATGGCTACACCTTC. The gene calls are TRBV7-2 and TRBJ1-2; TRBD1 aligns across 7 bases. Unmatched junction bases numbered 3, after V lost 5 bases and J lost 0 bases. The CDR3 length is 14 residues. CDR1 and CDR2 (germline): SGHTA, FQGNSA.

The chain has TRBV19 and TRBJ1-4; D is uncertain. The V and J ends lost 3 bases and 10 bases respectively, with 15 bases between them. CDR3 length: 14 residues. Germline loops: CDR1 LNHDA, CDR2 SQIVND (reference sequence). CDR3 protein: CASSMRRPPRKLFF. The CDR3 coding sequence is TGTGCCAGTAGTATGAGACGGCCCCCTAGAAAACTGTTTTTT. The entire variable domain, with the rest obtained from reference TRBV19 and TRBJ1-4, is as follows: DGGITQSPKYLFRKEGQNVTLSCEQNLNHDAMYWYRQDPGQGLRLIYYSQIVNDFQKGDIAEGYSVSREKKESFPLTVTSAQKNPTAFYLCASSMRRPPRKLFFGSGTQLSVL.